The 28 T cell receptor beta chains below were found in one sample sequenced in a study of T cells in Graves' hyperthyroidism and ophthalmopathy. There were TCR beta CDR3 regions amplified from RNA transcripts. When the TCR CDR3 underwent first-round RT-PCR, the HTBI primer set was used. A single record per CDR3 protein comes from TCRdb applying MiXCR to the multiplex PCR reads. The repertoire holds 450,000 to 650,000 distinct CDR3 sequences, approximately 15% seen once, with roughly 7.1% in the top ten. Sequencing input: blood. The receptor source for this set is a woman aged 18-29 years with Graves' ophthalmopathy.

This clonotype was counted ten times or more. The chain is built from TRBV11-1 and TRBJ1-1; possibly TRBD1 for D (5 bases). Deletions cut 2 bases from V and 3 bases from J, with 16 bases between. There are 16 residues in the CDR3. Germline CDR1 and CDR2: SGHAT and FQDESV (reference sequence). The DNA for the CDR3 is TGTGCCAGCAGCTTACGCGTCGGGGCGGCGGACACTGAAGCTTTCTTT. It is translated as CASSLRVGAADTEAFF. Combining the CDR3 with reference TRBV11-1 and TRBJ1-1 gives the whole variable domain EAEVAQSPRYKITEKSQAVAFWCDPISGHATLYWYRQILGQGPELLVQFQDESVVDDSQLPKDRFSAERLKGVDSTLKIQPAELGDSAMYLCASSLRVGAADTEAFFGQGTRLTVV.

This clonotype came up many times. The chain joins TRBV10-3 to TRBJ1-1; a possible D gene is TRBD1 (6 bases). The germline gives CDR1 ENHRY, CDR2 SYGVKD. This CDR3 contains 17 residues. V dropped 8 bases and J dropped 3 bases, with 25 bases sitting between them. Here the CDR3 reads CAISGDGRRGSYTEAFF. Written as DNA, the CDR3 is TGTGCCATCTCCGGTGACGGCAGAAGGGGGTCGTACACTGAAGCTTTCTTT.

This rearrangement joins TRBV20-1 to TRBJ2-7, with D perhaps TRBD2 (6 bases). Germline CDR1 reads DFQATT; CDR2 reads SNEGSKA (reference sequence). The germline V and J ends were trimmed by 0 bases and 0 bases, with 15 bases remaining between them. This CDR3 is 16 amino acids long. CDR3 in amino acids: CSARDLGGISSYEQYF. DNA of the CDR3: TGCAGTGCTAGAGACCTTGGCGGGATCAGCTCCTACGAGCAGTACTTC.

This clonotype has a count of ten or more. J is TRBJ2-1 and V is TRBV30; no clear D gene. Trimming pared 1 base from V and 8 bases from J, leaving 15 bases between. Germline values: CDR1 GTSNPN, CDR2 SVGIG (reference sequence). This CDR3 has 14 residues. DNA of the CDR3: TGTGCCTGGAGTGGATTAAGCCTTACGGATGAGCAGTTCTTC. This encodes CAWSGLSLTDEQFF.

This clonotype was seen a handful of times. The gene calls are TRBV19 and TRBJ1-5, with a tentative D call TRBD1 (5 bases). The CDR3 sequence is 13 residues long. V lost 5 bases, J lost 6 bases, and 11 bases lay in between. CDR1 and CDR2 (germline): LNHDA, SQIVND (reference sequence). In DNA form, the CDR3 reads TGTGCCAGTAGTGAACAGGCCGTTCAGCCCCAGCATTTT. As protein: CASSEQAVQPQHF.

This clonotype was counted many times. The rearrangement links TRBV11-3 to TRBJ2-1; 9 nucleotides agree with TRBD2. Germline CDR1 and CDR2: SGHNT and YENEEA. The CDR3 loop spans 18 amino acids. Trimming at V came to 1 base and at J to 4 bases, leaving 11 bases not matched to a gene. CDR3 amino acids: CASSLALLRLAGYNEQFF. The CDR3 DNA reads TGTGCCAGCAGCTTAGCCCTTTTACGGCTAGCGGGGTACAATGAGCAGTTCTTC.

CDR3 sequence (DNA): TGCGCCAGCAGCCCCCGGGGACAGGAGGGGCCAGATACGCAGTATTTT. Translating gives CASSPRGQEGPDTQYF. The V gene is TRBV4-1, the J gene TRBJ2-3; 8 bases agree with TRBD1. Germline CDR1 is MGHRA and CDR2 is YSYEKL. The CDR3 sequence is 16 residues long. V lost 4 bases, J lost 4 bases, and 10 bases stayed unmatched.

This clonotype was seen only a few times. The chain employs TRBV4-1 and TRBJ1-5, with D unclear. The germline CDR1 and CDR2 sequences are MGHRA and YSYEKL. The CDR3 is 16 amino acids. Trimming cost V 0 bases and J 5 bases, with 14 bases left between them. In DNA form, the CDR3 reads TGCGCCAGCAGCCAAGAGTCGGGCGGACTCTATCAGCCCCAGCATTTT. Its protein product is CASSQESGGLYQPQHF.

This clonotype was found a few times. The rearrangement links TRBV30 to TRBJ2-3; D is perhaps TRBD1 (5 bases). This CDR3 spans 15 amino acids. V lost 5 bases and J lost 0, with 15 bases in between. The germline V gene has CDR1 GTSNPN and CDR2 SVGIG (reference sequence). The CDR3 loop reads CAWHTGSSSTDTQYF. The CDR3 nucleotides read TGTGCCTGGCATACAGGATCGTCTAGCACAGATACGCAGTATTTT. Using reference TRBV30 and TRBJ2-3 for the parts outside the CDR3, the full variable domain is SQTIHQWPATLVQPVGSPLSLECTVEGTSNPNLYWYRQAAGRGLQLLFYSVGIGQISSEVPQNLSASRPQDRQFILSSKKLLLSDSGFYLCAWHTGSSSTDTQYFGPGTRLTVL.

The J gene is TRBJ1-5, the V gene TRBV10-3; 9 nucleotides match TRBD1. Germline CDR1 ENHRY, CDR2 SYGVKD. The V segment lost 6 bases and the J segment 5 bases; nucleotides outside the gene matches: 8. This CDR3 has 15 residues. The chain's CDR3 is CAISAGQGIDQPQHF. CDR3 nucleotides: TGTGCCATCAGCGCGGGACAGGGTATCGATCAGCCCCAGCATTTT.

This clonotype occurred many times. The chain employs TRBV19 and TRBJ1-1; D ambiguous. The CDR3 is 14 residues long. Germline V gene sequence: CDR1 LNHDA, CDR2 SQIVND (reference sequence). The V gene lost 3 bases and the J gene lost 4 bases, with 12 bases spanning the gap. CDR3 sequence: CASSIPVRGTEAFF. CDR3 nucleotides: TGTGCCAGTAGTATCCCCGTCCGGGGCACTGAAGCTTTCTTT.

This clonotype was counted at least ten times. The chain combines TRBV9 with TRBJ1-1; 8 nucleotides match TRBD1. This CDR3 has 15 amino acids. Looked up from germline, CDR1 is SGDLS and CDR2 is YYNGEE. With 0 bases clipped from V and 3 bases from J, the junction kept 4 bases outside the gene matches. This CDR3 reads CASSVAGQGYTEAFF. Here the CDR3 DNA reads TGTGCCAGCAGCGTAGCAGGACAGGGCTACACTGAAGCTTTCTTT.

This clonotype was found many times. The chain uses TRBV12-3 or TRBV12-4 and TRBJ1-1; TRBD1 agrees at 7 bases. CDR3 length equals 14 residues. V was pared by 6 bases and J by 6 bases, with 10 bases of the junction left unmatched. DNA for the CDR3: TGTGCCAGCAGCTCCGGACAGGTTATCGCTGAAGCTTTCTTT. Amino acid sequence: CASSSGQVIAEAFF.

This clonotype appeared many times. The rearrangement uses TRBV19 and TRBJ2-3; 10 nucleotides agree with TRBD2. The trim removed 8 bases at V and 1 base at J, leaving 6 bases unmatched. Germline V gives CDR1 LNHDA, CDR2 SQIVND (reference sequence). There are 15 residues in the CDR3. The CDR3 nucleotides are TGTGCCAGTTGTCGAAGCGGGAGGGGCACAGATACGCAGTATTTT. Amino acids: CASCRSGRGTDTQYF.

V usage is TRBV15 and J usage is TRBJ1-2, with a weak D call TRBD1 (6 bases). The CDR3 is 16 amino acids. Germline V gives CDR1 LNHNV, CDR2 YYDKDF (reference sequence). The V end was cut by 1 base, the J end by 2 bases, with 14 bases between. The CDR3 DNA reads TGTGCCACCAGCAGAGCCGGGACAAGAGGAAACTATGGCTACACCTTC. Protein sequence: CATSRAGTRGNYGYTF.

This clonotype was counted a few times. This chain connects TRBV3-1 to TRBJ2-7, with 7 bases identical to TRBD1. Germline V gene lookup returns CDR1 LGHDT and CDR2 YNNKEL (reference sequence). The CDR3 length is 15 residues. V trimming: 3 bases; J trimming: 2 bases; junction bases outside the gene matches: 7. The CDR3 bases are TGTGCCAGCAGCCATCAACCGGGACAGACCTACGAGCAGTACTTC. Its translation: CASSHQPGQTYEQYF.

This clonotype has more than one count but fewer than ten. The rearrangement links TRBV20-1 to TRBJ1-5, with TRBD1 identical over 11 bases. Trimming removed 3 bases from V and 2 bases from J; junction bases left unmatched: 9. This CDR3 contains 17 residues. The germline CDR1 and CDR2 sequences are DFQATT and SNEGSKA (reference sequence). CDR3 DNA sequence: TGCAGTGCTAGTGGGGACAGGGGGGCGACCGGCAATCAGCCCCAGCATTTT. Protein: CSASGDRGATGNQPQHF.

This clonotype was seen only a few times. The J gene is TRBJ2-7, the V gene TRBV9, with 13 bases identical to TRBD2. Germline V gene lookup returns CDR1 SGDLS and CDR2 YYNGEE. The CDR3 is 17 amino acids. V shed 2 bases, J shed 6 bases, and the junction held 11 bases outside the gene matches. DNA of the CDR3: TGTGCCAGCAGCGTGGCCTCCGGACTAGCGGGAGACGGCGAGCAGTACTTC. Protein: CASSVASGLAGDGEQYF. Full variable domain (missing parts from reference TRBV9 and TRBJ2-7): DSGVTQTPKHLITATGQRVTLRCSPRSGDLSVYWYQQSLDQGLQFLIQYYNGEERAKGNILERFSAQQFPDLHSELNLSSLELGDSALYFCASSVASGLAGDGEQYFGPGTRLTVT.

This clonotype showed up just a few times. This chain uses TRBV7-9 with TRBJ1-3, with D perhaps TRBD1 (6 bases). V shed 5 bases and J shed 0 bases, with 11 bases lying between them. There are 15 residues in the CDR3. CDR1 is SEHNR, CDR2 FQNEAQ, per germline (reference sequence). The CDR3 DNA reads as TGTGCCAGCAGCCCCGGACAGAACTCTGGAAACACCATATATTTT. This translates into CASSPGQNSGNTIYF.

This chain joins TRBV13 and TRBJ1-2; a possible D gene is TRBD1 (6 bases). The length of the CDR3 is 18 residues. Germline assignment: CDR1 PRHDT and CDR2 FYEKMQ (reference sequence). V shed 3 bases and J shed 4 bases, with 24 bases lying between them. CDR3 region: CASSFWGHPRLPTYGYTF. The CDR3 DNA sequence: TGTGCCAGCAGCTTCTGGGGACACCCCCGTCTACCGACCTATGGCTACACCTTC.

The chain combines TRBV19 with TRBJ2-7; D call uncertain. From germline, CDR1 is LNHDA and CDR2 SQIVND (reference sequence). The CDR3 is 9 residues long. The V gene lost 0 bases and the J gene lost 9 bases, with 0 bases spanning the gap. CDR3 coding DNA: TGTGCCAGTAGTATAGAGCAGTACTTC. It encodes CASSIEQYF.

Remarks on this clonotype: A much larger clone lies a single base off, so this may be a read error. The V gene is TRBV19, the J gene TRBJ2-7, with D tentatively TRBD1 (5 bases). The length of the CDR3 is 14 residues. Per the germline V gene, CDR1 is LNHDA and CDR2 is SQIVND (reference sequence). Trimming shortened V by 7 bases and J by 0 bases, and 13 bases separated the two germline ends. The CDR3 DNA is TGTGCCAGTACCCCAGGGATGTACTCCTACGAGCAGTACTTC. Its protein is CASTPGMYSYEQYF.

This clonotype has at least ten counts. The chain links TRBV27 to TRBJ2-7, with TRBD1 matching over 9 bases. V shed 7 bases, J shed 3 bases, and the junction held 7 bases outside the gene matches. The germline V gene encodes CDR1 MNHEY and CDR2 SMNVEV (reference sequence). The CDR3 is 14 residues long. The CDR3 DNA reads as TGTGCCAGCAAGAACCGGGACAGGGTCTACGAGCAGTACTTC. Protein: CASKNRDRVYEQYF.

V and J are TRBV6-5 and TRBJ1-3, with TRBD1 as a possible D gene (6 bases). The CDR3 contains 19 residues. Germline V gene sequence: CDR1 MNHEY, CDR2 SVGAGI. V was trimmed by 0 bases and J by 2 bases, leaving 20 bases between them. CDR3 in DNA: TGTGCCAGCAGTTACTCTGCGAGGGGGGGGCTGTTGCCTGGAAACACCATATATTTT. It yields the protein CASSYSARGGLLPGNTIYF.

This clonotype was seen at least ten times. V usage is TRBV6-5 and J usage is TRBJ1-3; 8 nucleotides line up with TRBD1. Germline assignment: CDR1 MNHEY and CDR2 SVGAGI. The CDR3 covers 16 residues. J was trimmed by 4 bases and V by 2 bases; bases with no gene match: 7. CDR3 region: CASSYGYWTGGNTIYF. CDR3 bases: TGTGCCAGCAGTTACGGATATTGGACAGGGGGAAACACCATATATTTT.

This clonotype has at least ten counts. The chain uses TRBV20-1 and TRBJ2-5; D might be TRBD1 (5 bases). The germline V gene encodes CDR1 DFQATT and CDR2 SNEGSKA (reference sequence). Trimming cost V 4 bases and J 5 bases, with 11 bases left between them. This CDR3 comprises 12 residues. The CDR3 DNA reads as TGCAGTGCTACCAACCCAGGGGAGACCCAGTACTTC. Its translation: CSATNPGETQYF.

In its sample, this clonotype was seen many times. CDR3 amino acids: CATSDFCPSGSSLQYF. CDR3 bases: TGTGCCACCAGTGATTTTTGTCCTAGCGGGAGTAGTTTGCAGTACTTC. The V gene is TRBV24-1, the J gene TRBJ2-7; the match to TRBD2 covers 10 bases. The J segment lost 9 bases and the V segment lost 1 base, leaving 11 bases of the junction unmatched. Germline V gives CDR1 KGHDR, CDR2 SFDVKD. The CDR3 is made up of 16 amino acids.

This clonotype was counted many times. The J gene is TRBJ2-1, the V gene TRBV11-2; a weak D match, TRBD2 (6 bases). Per the germline V gene, CDR1 is SGHAT and CDR2 is FQNNGV. The CDR3 is made up of 18 amino acids. The V and J ends lost 4 bases and 7 bases respectively, with 26 bases between them. The CDR3 region has the DNA TGTGCCAGCAGCTCCTCGTCCGGTCGGCGGGGAGATAAGAATGAGCAGTTCTTC. It translates to CASSSSSGRRGDKNEQFF.